Listed below are T cell receptor beta chains from one sample, sequenced in a study of T cell clonotyping in hematopoietic cell transplantation. TCRdb's table, derived via immunoSEQ multiplex PCR, lists solely in-frame clones and lacks some. This table holds roughly 80,000 clones, about 96% found once. The sample was peripheral blood mononuclear cells, taken before stem cell transplant. These receptors all come from a woman between 50 and 59 years old with acute myeloid leukemia. Some clones in this sample may be carry-over from other donors' samples. CDR3s include the opening cysteine and the closing phenylalanine or tryptophan. The D gene is left open where the match is weak. The size field is filled for only some rows; it gives once, few, many or a size class.

TRBJ1-3,TRBV19,-,-,CASSETDPLGTIYF,TGTGCCAGTAGCGAGACAGATCCGTTGGGCACCATATATTTT
TRBJ1-5,TRBV7-6,-,once,CASSPSSGGAGNQPQHF,TGTGCCAGCAGCCCATCGAGTGGGGGGGCCGGCAATCAGCCCCAGCATTTT
TRBJ2-3,TRBV2,TRBD2,-,CASSVGTSGGPDTQYF,TGTGCCAGCAGTGTCGGGACTAGCGGGGGCCCAGATACGCAGTATTTT
TRBJ1-2,TRBV27,-,-,CASSLRPGVIDGYTF,TGTGCCAGCAGTTTAAGGCCAGGGGTAATCGATGGCTACACCTTC
TRBJ1-5,TRBV19,-,-,CASRLQGLLDQPQHF,TGTGCCAGTAGACTACAGGGTTTATTGGATCAGCCCCAGCATTTT
TRBJ1-5,TRBV28,-,-,CASSFTTPKPQHF,TGTGCCAGCAGTTTTACGACGCCGAAACCCCAGCATTTT
TRBJ2-5,TRBV15,-,few,CATSRDRGFIETQYF,TGTGCCACCAGCAGGGACCGGGGGTTTATAGAGACCCAGTACTTC
TRBJ1-4,TRBV19,-,-,CASSTEQGANEKLFF,TGTGCCAGTAGTACCGAACAGGGAGCTAATGAAAAACTGTTTTTT
TRBJ1-3,TRBV2,-,-,CASSLGHFSGNTIYF,TGTGCCAGCAGTCTCGGACACTTCTCTGGAAACACCATATATTTT
TRBJ1-2,TRBV11-2,-,-,CASSPPQGKDGYTF,TGTGCCAGCAGCCCACCTCAGGGGAAGGATGGCTACACCTTC
TRBJ1-1,TRBV28,TRBD1,-,CATDPTGQNTEAFF,TGTGCCACCGACCCGACAGGGCAGAACACTGAAGCTTTCTTT
TRBJ2-3,TRBV11-3,-,-,CASSTTGGDTQYF,TGTGCCAGCAGTACTACTGGGGGAGATACGCAATATTTT
TRBJ1-4,TRBV30,TRBD1,-,CAWSRDRGEKLFF,TGTGCCTGGAGTCGGGACAGGGGTGAAAAACTGTTTTTT
TRBJ2-5,TRBV7-3,TRBD2,-,CASSRGGQETQYF,TGTGCCAGCAGTCGGGGGGGCCAAGAGACCCAGTACTTC
TRBJ1-2,TRBV10-3,TRBD1,-,CAISVQGAGTYGYTF,TGTGCCATCAGTGTTCAGGGGGCCGGAACCTATGGCTACACCTTC
TRBJ2-7,TRBV10-3,-,once,CAISEGGQLNEQYF,TGTGCCATCAGTGAGGGAGGACAGCTTAACGAGCAGTACTTC
TRBJ1-1,TRBV14,-,-,CASSTGGSTEAFF,TGTGCCAGCAGCACCGGCGGGAGCACTGAAGCTTTCTTT
TRBJ1-3,TRBV5-6,-,once,CASSFYGGSGNTIYF,TGTGCCAGCAGCTTTTACGGGGGGTCTGGAAACACCATATATTTT
TRBJ1-3,TRBV9,-,-,CASSPGSRGNSGNTIYF,TGTGCCAGCAGCCCAGGGAGTAGGGGGAACTCTGGAAACACCATATATTTT
TRBJ1-3,TRBV5-1,-,-,CASSFGGDGNTIYF,TGCGCCAGCAGCTTTGGGGGGGATGGAAACACCATATATTTT
TRBJ1-3,TRBV5-1,-,-,CASSSTGSGNTIYF,TGCGCCAGCAGCTCGACCGGCTCTGGAAACACCATATATTTT
TRBJ2-2,TRBV28,-,-,CASSFRARWAGELFF,TGTGCCAGCAGTTTTCGTGCTAGATGGGCCGGGGAGCTGTTTTTT
TRBJ1-2,TRBV7-3,-,once,CASSPDSNYGYTF,TGTGCCAGCAGCCCAGATAGTAACTATGGCTACACCTTC
TRBJ1-6,TRBV6-6,-,-,CASRKRVDDSPLHF,TGTGCCAGCAGAAAGCGGGTAGACGATTCGCCCCTCCACTTT
TRBJ1-5,TRBV30,-,-,CAWSVSGGSLKPQHF,TGTGCCTGGAGTGTAAGTGGGGGAAGTCTCAAGCCCCAGCATTTT
TRBJ2-7,TRBV14,-,-,CASSQFLGQRTSYEQYF,TGTGCCAGCAGCCAATTTTTAGGCCAGCGTACCTCCTACGAGCAGTACTTC
TRBJ2-7,TRBV5-1,TRBD1,-,CASRAPGQAYEQYF,TGCGCCAGCAGAGCCCCGGGACAGGCCTACGAGCAGTACTTC
TRBJ1-2,TRBV2,-,-,CASSEQDRYGYTF,TGTGCCAGCAGTGAACAAGACCGCTATGGCTACACCTTC
TRBJ1-1,TRBV14,-,-,CASSQVIGGRVGTEAFF,TGTGCCAGCAGCCAAGTTATAGGCGGCAGGGTTGGCACTGAAGCTTTCTTT
TRBJ2-5,TRBV11-3,-,-,CASSLDNGETQYF,TGTGCCAGCAGCTTGGACAACGGAGAGACCCAGTACTTC